This TCR beta chain was identified during a study of blood T cell repertoires in COVID-19. As for the study in general: The origin of the acute and convalescent COVID-19 samples was the United States, Italy and Spain.

V was clipped by 5 bases and J by 9 bases, with 15 bases between them. The length of the CDR3 is 14 residues. The germline V gene has CDR1 SGHDT and CDR2 YYEEEE. Profiling relied on immunoSEQ multiplex PCR, and the TCRdb table lists in-frame clones only, not all of them. The data hold tens of thousands of clones, with more than 90% observed a single time. The source of this sequence is a man in his 70s with active or convalescent COVID-19. The chain is built from TRBV5-6 and TRBJ1-6, with D tentatively TRBD1 (6 bases). The sequenced sample consisted of peripheral blood. The CDR3 loop is CASRAGAGISPLHF. CDR3 DNA: TGTGCCAGCAGGGCGGGGGCAGGAATTTCACCCCTCCACTTT.